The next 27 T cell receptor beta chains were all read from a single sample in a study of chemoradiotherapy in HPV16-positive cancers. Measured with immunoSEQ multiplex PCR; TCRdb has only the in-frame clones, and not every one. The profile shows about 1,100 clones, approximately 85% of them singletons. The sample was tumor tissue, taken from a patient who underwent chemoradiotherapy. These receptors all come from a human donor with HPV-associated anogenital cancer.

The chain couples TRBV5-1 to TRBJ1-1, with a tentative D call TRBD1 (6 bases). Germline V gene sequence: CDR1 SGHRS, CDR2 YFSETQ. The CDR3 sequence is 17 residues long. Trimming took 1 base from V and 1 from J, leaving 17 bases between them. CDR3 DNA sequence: TGCGCCAGCAGCTTGATAGGTGGGGGCCTGGGGAACACTGAAGCTTTCTTT. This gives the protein CASSLIGGGLGNTEAFF.

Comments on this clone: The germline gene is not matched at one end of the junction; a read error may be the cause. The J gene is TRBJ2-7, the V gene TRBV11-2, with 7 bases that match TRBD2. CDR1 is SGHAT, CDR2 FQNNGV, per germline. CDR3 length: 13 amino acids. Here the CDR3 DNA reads TGTGCCAGCAGCTTAGAATCGGGGCTAGCGGATCGCTTC. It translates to CASSLESGLADRF.

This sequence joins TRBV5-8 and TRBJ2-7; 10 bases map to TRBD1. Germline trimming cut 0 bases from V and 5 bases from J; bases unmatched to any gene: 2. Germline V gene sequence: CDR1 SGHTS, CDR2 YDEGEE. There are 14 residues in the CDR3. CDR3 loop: CASSLGGTGDEQYF. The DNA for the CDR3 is TGTGCCAGCAGCTTGGGCGGGACAGGGGACGAGCAGTACTTC.

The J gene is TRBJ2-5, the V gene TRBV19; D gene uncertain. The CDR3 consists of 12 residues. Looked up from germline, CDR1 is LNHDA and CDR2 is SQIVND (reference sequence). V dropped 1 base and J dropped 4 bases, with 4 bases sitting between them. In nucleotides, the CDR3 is TGTGCCAGTAGTATAGCTGGAGAGACCCAGTACTTC. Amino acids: CASSIAGETQYF. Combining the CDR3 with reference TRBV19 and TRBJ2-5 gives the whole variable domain DGGITQSPKYLFRKEGQNVTLSCEQNLNHDAMYWYRQDPGQGLRLIYYSQIVNDFQKGDIAEGYSVSREKKESFPLTVTSAQKNPTAFYLCASSIAGETQYFGPGTRLLVL.

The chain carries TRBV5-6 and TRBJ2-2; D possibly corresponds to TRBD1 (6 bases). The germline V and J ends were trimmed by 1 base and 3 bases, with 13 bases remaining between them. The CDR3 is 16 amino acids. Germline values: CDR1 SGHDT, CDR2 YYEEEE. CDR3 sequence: CASSLYQGPYTGELFF. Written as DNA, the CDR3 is TGTGCCAGCAGCTTGTATCAGGGGCCGTACACCGGGGAGCTGTTTTTT.

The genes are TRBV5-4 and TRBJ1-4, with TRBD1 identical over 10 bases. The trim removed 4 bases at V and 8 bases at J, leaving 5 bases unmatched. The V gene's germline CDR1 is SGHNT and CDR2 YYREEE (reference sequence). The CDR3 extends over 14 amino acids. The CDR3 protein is CASSQDRGREKLFF. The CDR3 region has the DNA TGTGCCAGCAGCCAGGACAGGGGGAGGGAAAAACTGTTTTTT.

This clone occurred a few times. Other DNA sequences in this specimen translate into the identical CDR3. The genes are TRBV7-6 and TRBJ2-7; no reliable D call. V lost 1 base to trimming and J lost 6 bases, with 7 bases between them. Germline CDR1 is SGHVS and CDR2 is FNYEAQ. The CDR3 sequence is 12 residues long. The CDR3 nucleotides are TGTGCCAGCAGCTTAGGAGATCGCGAGCAGTACTTC. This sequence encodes CASSLGDREQYF.

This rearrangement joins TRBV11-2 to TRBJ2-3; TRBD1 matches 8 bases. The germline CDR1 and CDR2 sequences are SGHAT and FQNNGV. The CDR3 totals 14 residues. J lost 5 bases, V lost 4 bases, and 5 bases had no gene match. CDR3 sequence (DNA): TGTGCCAGCAGCTCCCAGGGGACAGGAGATACGCAGTATTTT. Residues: CASSSQGTGDTQYF.

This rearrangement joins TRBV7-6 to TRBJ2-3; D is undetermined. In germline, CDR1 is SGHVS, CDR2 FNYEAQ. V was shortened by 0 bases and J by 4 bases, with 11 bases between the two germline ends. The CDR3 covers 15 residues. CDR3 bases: TGTGCCAGCAGCTTAGCGGGCCTAGTCTCAGATACGCAGTATTTT. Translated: CASSLAGLVSDTQYF.

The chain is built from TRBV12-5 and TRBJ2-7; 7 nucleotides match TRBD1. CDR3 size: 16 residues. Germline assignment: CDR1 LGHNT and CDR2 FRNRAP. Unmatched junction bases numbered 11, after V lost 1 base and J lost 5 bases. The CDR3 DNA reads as TGTGCTAGTGGTTTGGCCCCCTTTGGTCAGGGGGACGAGCAGTACTTC. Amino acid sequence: CASGLAPFGQGDEQYF.

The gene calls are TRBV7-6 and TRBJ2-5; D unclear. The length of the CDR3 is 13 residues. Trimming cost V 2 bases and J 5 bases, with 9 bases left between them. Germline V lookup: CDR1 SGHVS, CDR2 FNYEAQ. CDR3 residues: CASSLLHRETQYF. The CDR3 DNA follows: TGTGCCAGCAGCTTATTGCACCGGGAGACCCAGTACTTC.

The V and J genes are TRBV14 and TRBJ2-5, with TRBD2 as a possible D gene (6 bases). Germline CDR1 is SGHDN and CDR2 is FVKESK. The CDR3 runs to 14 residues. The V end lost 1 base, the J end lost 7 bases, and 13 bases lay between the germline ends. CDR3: CASSQGSGAGTQYF. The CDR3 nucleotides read TGTGCCAGCAGCCAAGGCTCGGGAGCCGGGACCCAGTACTTC. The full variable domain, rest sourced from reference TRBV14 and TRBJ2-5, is EAGVTQFPSHSVIEKGQTVTLRCDPISGHDNLYWYRRVMGKEIKFLLHFVKESKQDESGMPNNRFLAERTGGTYSTLKVQPAELEDSGVYFCASSQGSGAGTQYFGPGTRLLVL.

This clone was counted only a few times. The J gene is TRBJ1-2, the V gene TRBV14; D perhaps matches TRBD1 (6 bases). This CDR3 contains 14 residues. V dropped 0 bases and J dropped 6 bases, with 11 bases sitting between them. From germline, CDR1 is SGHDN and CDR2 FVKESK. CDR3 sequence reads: CASSQDITGNGYTF. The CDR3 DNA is TGTGCCAGCAGCCAAGATATAACAGGGAATGGCTACACCTTC.

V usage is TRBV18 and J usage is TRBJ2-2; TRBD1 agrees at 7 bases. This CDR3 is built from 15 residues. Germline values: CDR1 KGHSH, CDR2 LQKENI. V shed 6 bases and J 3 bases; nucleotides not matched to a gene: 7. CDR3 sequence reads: CASSLRTGYTGELFF. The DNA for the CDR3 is TGTGCCAGCTCGCTAAGGACAGGATACACCGGGGAGCTGTTTTTT.

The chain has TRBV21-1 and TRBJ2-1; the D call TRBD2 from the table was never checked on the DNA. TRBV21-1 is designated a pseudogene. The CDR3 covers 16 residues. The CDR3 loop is CASSKSPGGPINEQFF. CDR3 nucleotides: TGTGCCAGCAGCAAGTCTCCGGGAGGGCCCATAAATGAGCAGTTCTTC.

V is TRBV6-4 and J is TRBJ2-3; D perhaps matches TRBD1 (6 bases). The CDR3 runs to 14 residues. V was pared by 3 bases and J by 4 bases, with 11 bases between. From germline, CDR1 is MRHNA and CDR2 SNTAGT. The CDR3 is CASSETGFSDTQYF. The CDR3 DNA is TGTGCCAGCAGTGAAACAGGGTTCTCAGATACGCAGTATTTT.

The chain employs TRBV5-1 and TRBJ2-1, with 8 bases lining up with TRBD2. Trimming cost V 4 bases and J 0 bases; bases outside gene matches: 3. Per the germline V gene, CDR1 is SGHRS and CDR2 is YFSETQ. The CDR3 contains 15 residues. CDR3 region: CASSEGTSSYNEQFF. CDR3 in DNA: TGCGCCAGCAGCGAGGGGACTAGCTCCTACAATGAGCAGTTCTTC.

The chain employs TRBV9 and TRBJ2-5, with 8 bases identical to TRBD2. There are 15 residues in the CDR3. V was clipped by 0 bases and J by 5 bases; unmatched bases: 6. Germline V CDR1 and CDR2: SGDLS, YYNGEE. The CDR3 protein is CASSVDAGGTETQYF. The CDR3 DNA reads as TGTGCCAGCAGCGTAGACGCGGGGGGCACGGAGACCCAGTACTTC.

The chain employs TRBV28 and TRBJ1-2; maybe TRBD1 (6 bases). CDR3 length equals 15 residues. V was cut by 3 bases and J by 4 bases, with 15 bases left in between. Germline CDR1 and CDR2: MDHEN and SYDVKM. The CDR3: CASSFLGQRAYGYTF. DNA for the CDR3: TGTGCCAGCAGTTTTCTAGGACAGAGAGCCTATGGCTACACCTTC.

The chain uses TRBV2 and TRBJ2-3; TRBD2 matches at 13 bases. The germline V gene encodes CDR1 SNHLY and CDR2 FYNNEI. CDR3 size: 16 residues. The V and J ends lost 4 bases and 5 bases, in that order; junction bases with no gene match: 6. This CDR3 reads CASSGRGLAGEDTQYF. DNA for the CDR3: TGTGCCAGCAGTGGCCGAGGACTAGCGGGAGAAGATACGCAGTATTTT.

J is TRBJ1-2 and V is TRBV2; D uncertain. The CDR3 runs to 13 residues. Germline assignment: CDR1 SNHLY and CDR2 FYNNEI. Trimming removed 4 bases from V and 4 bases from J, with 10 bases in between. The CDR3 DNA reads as TGTGCCAGCAGTGGACAACTATCCTATGGCTACACCTTC. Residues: CASSGQLSYGYTF.

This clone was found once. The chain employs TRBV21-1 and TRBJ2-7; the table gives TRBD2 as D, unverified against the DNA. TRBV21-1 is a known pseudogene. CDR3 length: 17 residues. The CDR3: CASSPPKEPQSSYEQYF. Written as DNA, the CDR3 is TGTGCCAGCAGCCCTCCTAAGGAGCCCCAGAGCTCCTACGAGCAGTACTTC.

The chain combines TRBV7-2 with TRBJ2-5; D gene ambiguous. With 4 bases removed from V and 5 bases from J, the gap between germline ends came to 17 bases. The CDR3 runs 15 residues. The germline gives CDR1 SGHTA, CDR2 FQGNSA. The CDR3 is CASSSSLPSSETQYF. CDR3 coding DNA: TGTGCCAGCAGCTCGAGCCTCCCTAGTTCGGAGACCCAGTACTTC. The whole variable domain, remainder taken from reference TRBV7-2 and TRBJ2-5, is GAGVSQSPSNKVTEKGKDVELRCDPISGHTALYWYRQSLGQGLEFLIYFQGNSAPDKSGLPSDRFSAERTGGSVSTLTIQRTQQEDSAVYLCASSSSLPSSETQYFGPGTRLLVL.

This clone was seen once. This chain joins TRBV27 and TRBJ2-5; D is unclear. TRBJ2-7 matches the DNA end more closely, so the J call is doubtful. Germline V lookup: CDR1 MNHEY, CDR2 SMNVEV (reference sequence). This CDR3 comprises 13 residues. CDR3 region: CASSLSRNYEQYF. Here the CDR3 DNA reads TGTGCCAGCAGTTTGTCCCGCAACTACGAGCAGTACTTC.

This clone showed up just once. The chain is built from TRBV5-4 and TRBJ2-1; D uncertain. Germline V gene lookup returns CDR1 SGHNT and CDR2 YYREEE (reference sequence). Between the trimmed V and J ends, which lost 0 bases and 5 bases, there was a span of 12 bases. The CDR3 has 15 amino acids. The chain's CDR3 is CASSLEAGTDNEQFF. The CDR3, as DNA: TGTGCCAGCAGCTTGGAGGCCGGTACCGACAATGAGCAGTTCTTC.

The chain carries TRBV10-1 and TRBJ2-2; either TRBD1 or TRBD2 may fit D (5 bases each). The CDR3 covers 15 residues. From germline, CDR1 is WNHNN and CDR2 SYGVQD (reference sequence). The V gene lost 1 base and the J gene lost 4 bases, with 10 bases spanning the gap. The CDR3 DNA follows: TGCGCCAGCAGTGAGTGGGTCGGGGCCACCGGGGAGCTGTTTTTT. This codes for CASSEWVGATGELFF.

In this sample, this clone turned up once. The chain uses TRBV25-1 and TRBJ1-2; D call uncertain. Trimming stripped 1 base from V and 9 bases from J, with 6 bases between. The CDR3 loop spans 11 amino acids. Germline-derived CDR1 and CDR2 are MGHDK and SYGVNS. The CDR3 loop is CASSESRSYTF. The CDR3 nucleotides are TGTGCCAGCAGTGAATCCCGGAGCTACACCTTC.